Presented here are 17 T cell receptor beta chains from one specimen sequenced in a study of immune characterization of retroperitoneal liposarcoma. TCRdb independently ran MiXCR on the PCR reads; one entry per CDR3 protein. Among about 10,000 distinct CDR3 sequences listed, about 27% were seen once. Sequenced: tumor tissue. These receptors were taken from a male donor with retroperitoneal liposarcoma.

The chain links TRBV6-1 to TRBJ2-1, with a tentative D call TRBD2 (5 bases). Gene TRBJ2-5 matches the end of the DNA better, so the J call may be wrong. Germline V gives CDR1 MNHNS, CDR2 SASEGT. CDR3 length equals 14 residues. The CDR3 region is CASSADLTQETQYF. Here the CDR3 DNA reads TGTGCCAGCAGTGCGGACTTGACACAAGAGACCCAGTACTTC.

This clonotype was detected many times. The CDR3 spells CASSEAAPGQGTDTQYF. The CDR3 DNA follows: TGTGCCAGCAGTGAAGCGGCACCCGGGCAGGGCACAGATACGCAGTATTTT. V usage is TRBV6-1 and J usage is TRBJ2-3, with D unresolved. From germline, CDR1 is MNHNS and CDR2 SASEGT. The CDR3 length is 17 residues. V was shortened by 0 bases and J by 1 base, with 14 bases between the two germline ends.

This chain connects TRBV11-3 to TRBJ2-5; tentatively, D is TRBD1 or TRBD2 (5 bases each). TRBJ2-7 matches the DNA end more closely, so the J call is doubtful. The germline V gene has CDR1 SGHNT and CDR2 YENEEA. CDR3 length: 12 residues. CDR3 in DNA: TGTGCCAGCAGCTTAGGGGGACACGAGCAGTACTTC. Translation: CASSLGGHEQYF.

V gene TRBV12-3 or TRBV12-4 combines with J gene TRBJ2-1; 8 nucleotides match TRBD2. The DNA end favors TRBJ2-7, so the J call may be wrong. The CDR3 is made up of 16 amino acids. DNA for the CDR3: TGTGCCAGCAGTTTCTATCGTCGGGAGGGTCACAATGAGCAGTACTTC. It yields the protein CASSFYRREGHNEQYF.

The table lists this clonotype with a few counts. This chain links TRBV6-1 with TRBJ2-1; TRBD1 aligns across 8 bases. The junction had 15 bases not matched to a gene; V was cut back by 7 bases and J by 10 bases. The germline gives CDR1 MNHNS, CDR2 SASEGT. CDR3 length: 15 residues. The CDR3 region has the DNA TGTGCCAGCAAAGTCGGACAGGGACAACCTTACGAGCAGTTCTTC. It yields the protein CASKVGQGQPYEQFF.

Relative to its sample, this clonotype is medium-sized. This rearrangement joins TRBV6-1 to TRBJ2-3; D is perhaps TRBD1 or TRBD2 (5 bases each). Germline CDR1 and CDR2: MNHNS and SASEGT. The CDR3 sequence is 16 residues long. Deletions cut 6 bases from V and 2 bases from J, with 18 bases between. CDR3 residues: CASRGVGTPNTDTQYF. In nucleotides, the CDR3 is TGTGCCAGCAGGGGGGTTGGGACGCCGAACACAGATACGCAGTATTTT.

The chain joins TRBV7-2 to TRBJ2-7, with D possibly being TRBD2 (5 bases). This CDR3 region has 15 residues. V was shortened by 2 bases and J by 0 bases, with 11 bases between the two germline ends. Germline loops: CDR1 SGHTA, CDR2 FQGNSA. The CDR3 spells CASSLSPSLSYEQYF. The CDR3 nucleotides are TGTGCCAGCAGCTTATCTCCTAGCCTCTCCTACGAGCAGTACTTC.

This sequence joins TRBV6-1 and TRBJ2-1; D gene unclear. The V end was cut by 1 base, the J end by 5 bases, with 3 bases between. The CDR3 loop spans 12 amino acids. Germline CDR1 MNHNS, CDR2 SASEGT. The CDR3 loop is CASSEGDNEQFF. The CDR3 DNA sequence: TGTGCCAGCAGTGAAGGGGACAATGAGCAGTTCTTC.

This clonotype appeared many times. The rearrangement links TRBV6-1 to TRBJ2-1, with TRBD2 identical over 12 bases. Germline CDR1 reads MNHNS; CDR2 reads SASEGT. CDR3 size: 16 residues. Trimming took 4 bases from V and 4 from J; bases not matched to a gene: 5. CDR3 DNA: TGTGCCAGCAGTGGGGGACTAGCGGGTTTGTACAATGAGCAGTTCTTC. Translated, it gives CASSGGLAGLYNEQFF.

The J gene is TRBJ2-7, the V gene TRBV6-4; 8 bases map to TRBD1. This CDR3 is built from 17 residues. Trimming removed 2 bases from V and 7 bases from J; junction bases left unmatched: 16. Germline V gene lookup returns CDR1 MRHNA and CDR2 SNTAGT. CDR3 region: CASSDTGKRQGSGEQYF. The CDR3 coding sequence is TGTGCCAGCAGTGACACCGGAAAGAGACAGGGGAGCGGTGAGCAGTACTTC.

In its sample, this clonotype was seen a few times. The chain has TRBV6-1 and TRBJ2-7; TRBD2 aligns across 9 bases. The end of the DNA fits TRBJ2-1 better, so the J call may be wrong. The CDR3 length is 16 residues. From germline, CDR1 is MNHNS and CDR2 SASEGT. The CDR3 spells CASRGMAGGRYNEQFF. CDR3 coding DNA: TGTGCCAGCCGTGGGATGGCGGGAGGGAGATACAATGAGCAGTTCTTC.

Judged by abundance, this clonotype is medium-sized. The chain combines TRBV6-1 with TRBJ2-3; TRBD2 matches at 14 bases. Germline CDR1 is MNHNS and CDR2 is SASEGT. CDR3 size: 15 residues. V dropped 6 bases and J dropped 1; count of bases not matched to a gene: 0. In DNA, the CDR3 is TGTGCCAGCAGGACTAGCGGGGGGGGCACAGATACGCAGTATTTT. Its translation is CASRTSGGGTDTQYF.

This clonotype showed up many times. The V call is TRBV11-2, the J call TRBJ2-4; the D call may be TRBD1 or TRBD2 (6 bases each). Trimming cost V 5 bases and J 1 base, with 12 bases left between them. Germline-derived CDR1 and CDR2 are SGHAT and FQNNGV. This CDR3 is 15 amino acids long. The CDR3 sequence is CASSRQAGAKNIQYF. The DNA of the CDR3 is TGTGCCAGCAGCCGACAGGCGGGGGCCAAAAACATTCAGTACTTC. Drawing the rest from reference TRBV11-2 and TRBJ2-4, the complete variable domain is EAGVAQSPRYKIIEKRQSVAFWCNPISGHATLYWYQQILGQGPKLLIQFQNNGVVDDSQLPKDRFSAERLKGVDSTLKIQPAKLEDSAVYLCASSRQAGAKNIQYFGAGTRLSVL.

This clonotype is large (0.1 to 1%) by share. The DNA for the CDR3 is TGTGCCAGCAGCTTAGATCCTAGCGGCTACGAGCAGTTCTTC. It yields the protein CASSLDPSGYEQFF. J is TRBJ2-1 and V is TRBV7-2, with TRBD2 identical over 7 bases. This CDR3 is 14 amino acids long. V gave up 1 base and J gave up 10 bases; unmatched junction bases: 7. The germline V gene encodes CDR1 SGHTA and CDR2 FQGNSA.

This clonotype was counted between two and nine times. The genes are TRBV6-1 and TRBJ1-2, with D unresolved. Germline V lookup: CDR1 MNHNS, CDR2 SASEGT. The CDR3 is 12 residues long. Trimming took off 8 bases at V and 7 bases at J, with 14 bases between the two ends. The CDR3 region has the DNA TGTGCCAGCTCGCCAGATTTCCTTGGCTACACCTTC. It is translated as CASSPDFLGYTF.

The chain recombines TRBV6-1 with TRBJ1-2, with 10 bases fitting TRBD1. Per the germline V gene, CDR1 is MNHNS and CDR2 is SASEGT. The CDR3 sequence is 15 residues long. With V trimmed by 6 bases and J by 2 bases, 6 bases remained unmatched. As DNA, the CDR3 is TGTGCCAGCAGCCGACAGGGGGCCGCCAACTATGGCTACACCTTC. Translation gives CASSRQGAANYGYTF.

This clonotype was detected only a few times. J is TRBJ1-2 and V is TRBV7-6; TRBD1 agrees at 8 bases. The J segment lost 2 bases and the V segment lost 4 bases, leaving 6 bases of the junction unmatched. The CDR3 consists of 15 residues. Germline CDR1 and CDR2: SGHVS and FNYEAQ. CDR3 protein: CASSSGTGQNYGYTF. The DNA for the CDR3 is TGTGCCAGCAGCTCGGGGACAGGACAGAACTATGGCTACACCTTC.